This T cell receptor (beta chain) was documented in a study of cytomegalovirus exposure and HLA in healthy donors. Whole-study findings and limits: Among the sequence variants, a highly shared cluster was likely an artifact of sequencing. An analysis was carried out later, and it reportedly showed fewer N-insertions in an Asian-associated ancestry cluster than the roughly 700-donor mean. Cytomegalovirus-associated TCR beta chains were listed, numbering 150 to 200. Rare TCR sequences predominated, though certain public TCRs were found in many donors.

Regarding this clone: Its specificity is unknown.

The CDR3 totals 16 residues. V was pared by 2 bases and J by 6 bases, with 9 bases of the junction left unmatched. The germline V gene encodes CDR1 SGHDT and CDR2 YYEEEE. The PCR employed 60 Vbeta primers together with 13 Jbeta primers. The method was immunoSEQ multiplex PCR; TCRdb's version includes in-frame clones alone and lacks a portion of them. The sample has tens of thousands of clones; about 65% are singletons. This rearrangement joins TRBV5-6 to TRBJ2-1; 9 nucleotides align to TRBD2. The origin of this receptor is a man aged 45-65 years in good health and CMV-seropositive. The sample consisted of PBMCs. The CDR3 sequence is CASSFLGAGGLNEQFF. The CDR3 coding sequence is TGTGCCAGCAGCTTTCTCGGTGCGGGGGGGCTCAATGAGCAGTTCTTC.